The rows below give T cell receptor beta chains drawn from one sample of a study of T cells expressing NK-cell markers. TCRdb reprocessed the 5' RACE reads and reports one entry per CDR3 protein, with no DNA. This repertoire includes 200,000 to 300,000 distinct CDR3 sequences. Material: blood T cells: a sorted CD56 or NKG2C T cell subset, CD4+ or CD8+ T cells, or bulk PBMC T cells (not recorded which). Receptor source: a man aged 18 to 35 in good health. CDR3s include the opening cysteine and the closing phenylalanine or tryptophan. Each record gives: J gene, V gene, CDR3 protein.

>TRBJ2-5|TRBV5-4
CASRLTPGKETQYF
>TRBJ1-3|TRBV10-3
CATCDSSGNTIYF
>TRBJ1-3|TRBV7-2
CASSLQGFGNTIYF
>TRBJ1-1|TRBV20-1
CSARDPLVLQEAFF
>TRBJ2-3|TRBV19
CAVGTSGTDTQYF
>TRBJ2-1|TRBV29-1
CSALGDSGDNEQFF
>TRBJ2-1|TRBV24-1
CATSDRTSLRSSYNEQFF
>TRBJ2-7|TRBV4-2
CASSQDLRSFYEQYF
>TRBJ2-2|TRBV6-6
CASTTFTTGELFF
>TRBJ2-5|TRBV5-1
CASSRGVQKQETQYF
>TRBJ1-6|TRBV7-9
CASNTGLRDSPLHF
>TRBJ2-3|TRBV4-3
CASSQETGTDTQYF
>TRBJ2-2|TRBV25-1
CASICRANTGELFF
>TRBJ1-2|TRBV28
CASSLLSTGGDYGYTF
>TRBJ2-3|TRBV6-1
CASSRASGRGDTQYF
>TRBJ2-5|TRBV9
CASSPTGHFVETQYF
>TRBJ2-5|TRBV5-1
CASSLGLAGQETQYF
>TRBJ1-5|TRBV12-3/TRBV12-4
CASSSIGWDSNNQPQHF
>TRBJ1-2|TRBV5-1
CASSSTGANYGYTF
>TRBJ2-7|TRBV11-2
CASSRWEMKASSYEQYF
>TRBJ1-2|TRBV10-3
CAISVEQLYGYTF
>TRBJ2-1|TRBV11-1
CASSSPMGQEFF
>TRBJ2-7|TRBV18
CASSHGTDEQYF
>TRBJ2-2|TRBV10-1
CASSGKTTNTGELFF
>TRBJ1-1|TRBV30
CAWNSGQGYTEAFF
>TRBJ2-5|TRBV12-3/TRBV12-4
CASSRTGPGETQYF
>TRBJ1-1|TRBV7-9
CASSLALPGGWAEAFF
>TRBJ2-2|TRBV12-3/TRBV12-4
CASYVLAGFTGELFF
>TRBJ1-5|TRBV20-1
CSASRGIPQPQHF
>TRBJ2-2|TRBV6-5
CASSGTSVELFF
>TRBJ2-5|TRBV10-3
CATSDAKTYQETQYF
>TRBJ1-2|TRBV6-5
CASSWGYGYTF
>TRBJ2-2|TRBV14
CASSLVGSGELFF
>TRBJ1-3|TRBV12-3/TRBV12-4
CASSLVRAGNTIYF
>TRBJ2-3|TRBV4-2
CASSQHSGRGTDTQYF
>TRBJ2-5|TRBV18
CASSPSVVNQETQYF
>TRBJ2-1|TRBV6-5
CASSWGRGSRNEQFF
>TRBJ1-1|TRBV5-1
CASRTEGVSTEAFF
>TRBJ2-6|TRBV20-1
CSALSRGGANVLTF
>TRBJ2-2|TRBV12-3/TRBV12-4
CASSLRSSGRATGELFF
>TRBJ2-5|TRBV11-2
CASSLSGTSAPRGETQYF
>TRBJ2-3|TRBV12-3/TRBV12-4
CASSLTMGSEADTQYF
>TRBJ1-5|TRBV12-3/TRBV12-4
CASSWDADQPQHF
>TRBJ1-5|TRBV10-3
CAIGRQGNQPQHF
>TRBJ2-7|TRBV6-4
CASSDRPTNEQYF
>TRBJ2-3|TRBV9
CASSVGRGTVPSTDTQYF